This record looks at one T cell receptor (beta chain) sequence and its context. Its antigen is undetermined. At one end, the junction sequence differs from germline, possibly due to a read error. This sample is part of a study of molecular identifiers for immune sequencing clone quantification. The CDR3 is 14 amino acids. CDR1 is SGHNT, CDR2 YYREEE, per germline (reference sequence). Naive CD8 T cells, phenotype CD8+CD4-CCR7+CD45RA+, were sorted. The bulk TCR libraries were made with methods described before and with listed TCR primers. TCRdb recomputed calls from the PCR reads with MiXCR, one row per CDR3 protein. The sample consists of about half a million distinct CDR3 sequences, about a fifth of them appearing once. Broader study findings: In CMV-specific effectors, clones above 20 copies held over 99% of molecules; naive, under 1%.

The chain employs TRBV5-4 and TRBJ2-5, with 8 nucleotides matching TRBD2. The source of this sequence is a human donor in good health. Some libraries in this study had Jurkat cell RNA spiked in. The material sequenced was naive CD8+ T cells from blood, with Jurkat cell RNA spiked in. Regarding subset: FACS-sorted CD8+CD4-CCR7+CD45RA+ naive T cells. CDR3 DNA: TGTGCCGGCAGCTTGGGACTAGACCAAGAGACCCAGTACTTC. Its protein is CAGSLGLDQETQYF.